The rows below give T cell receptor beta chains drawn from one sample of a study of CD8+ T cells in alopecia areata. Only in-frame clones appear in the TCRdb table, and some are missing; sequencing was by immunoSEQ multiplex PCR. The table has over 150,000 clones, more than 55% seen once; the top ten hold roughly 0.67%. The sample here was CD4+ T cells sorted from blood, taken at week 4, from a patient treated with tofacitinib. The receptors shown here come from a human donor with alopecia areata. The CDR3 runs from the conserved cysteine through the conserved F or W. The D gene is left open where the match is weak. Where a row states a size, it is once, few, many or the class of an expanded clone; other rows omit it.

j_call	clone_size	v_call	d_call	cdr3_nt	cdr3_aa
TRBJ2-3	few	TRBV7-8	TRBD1	TGTGCCAGCAGCCCGGGACAGCCTGAAGATACGCAGTATTTT	CASSPGQPEDTQYF
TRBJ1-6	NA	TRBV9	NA	TGTGCCAGCAGCCCAACTGGGTTACATAATTCACCCCTCCACTTT	CASSPTGLHNSPLHF
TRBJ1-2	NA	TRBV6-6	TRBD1	TGTGCCAGCCGAGCGGGACAGGACTATGGCTACACCTTC	CASRAGQDYGYTF
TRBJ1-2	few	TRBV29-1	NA	TGCAGCGGGGGTCGGGCAGGCTATGGCTACACCTTC	CSGGRAGYGYTF
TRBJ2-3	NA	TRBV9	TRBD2	TGTGCCAGCAGCCAACGGGAGGGATGGACTAGCACAGATACGCAGTATTTT	CASSQREGWTSTDTQYF
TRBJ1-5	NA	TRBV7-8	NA	TGTGCCAGCAGCCCGGAGGGGCGGGGTGTCGCTCAGCCCCAGCATTTT	CASSPEGRGVAQPQHF
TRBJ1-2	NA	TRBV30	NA	TGTGCCTGGAGTGAGGGTTATGGCTACACCTTC	CAWSEGYGYTF
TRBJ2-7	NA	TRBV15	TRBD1	TGTGCCACCAGCAGACGAACAGGGGCGCAGTACTTC	CATSRRTGAQYF
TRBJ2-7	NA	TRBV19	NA	TGTGCCAGTGGGGGCTCCTACGAGCAGTACTTC	CASGGSYEQYF
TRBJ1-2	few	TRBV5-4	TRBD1	TGTGCCAGCTGGGCGACAGGGTCGGGGGGCTACACCTTC	CASWATGSGGYTF
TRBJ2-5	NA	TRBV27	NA	TGTGCCAGCAGTTTAGGGGGCAGGACTGCGGAGACCCAGTACTTC	CASSLGGRTAETQYF
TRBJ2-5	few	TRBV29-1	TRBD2	TGCAGCGTGAGGGCTAGCGGGACTGTTGAGACCCAGTACTTC	CSVRASGTVETQYF
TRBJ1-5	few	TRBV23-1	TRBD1	TGCGCCAGCAGTTGTACCGGACAGGACAATAGCAATCAGCCCCAGCATTTT	CASSCTGQDNSNQPQHF
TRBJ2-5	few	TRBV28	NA	TGTGCCAGCAGGCAGGAAGAGACCCAGTACTTC	CASRQEETQYF
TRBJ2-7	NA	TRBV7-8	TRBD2	TGTGCCAGCAGCTGGGTGGGACTAGCGGGCGAGCAGTACTTC	CASSWVGLAGEQYF
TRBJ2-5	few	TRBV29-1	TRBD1	TGCAGCGCTGAGTTGGACAGGGCTCAAGAGACCCAGTACTTC	CSAELDRAQETQYF
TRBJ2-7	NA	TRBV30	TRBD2	TGTGCCTCTGGGGCTAGCGGTAGAAACGAGCAGTACTTC	CASGASGRNEQYF
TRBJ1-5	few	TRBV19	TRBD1	TGTGCCAGTAGTAAGGGGACAGGGAGAGGTCAGCCCCAGCATTTT	CASSKGTGRGQPQHF
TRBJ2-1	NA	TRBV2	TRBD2	TGTGCCAGCAGTAGTAGCGGGAGGATTGGCAATGAGCAGTTCTTC	CASSSSGRIGNEQFF
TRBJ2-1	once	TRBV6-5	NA	TGTGCCAGCAGTACCAAGGGGGGATCATACAATGAGCAGTTCTTC	CASSTKGGSYNEQFF
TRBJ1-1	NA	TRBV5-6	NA	TGTGCCAGCAGCCCGTGGCTTAAGAACACTGAAGCTTTCTTT	CASSPWLKNTEAFF
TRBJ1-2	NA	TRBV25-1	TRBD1	TGTGCCAGCAGTGCACGACAGGGGGTTGATGTCTACACCTTC	CASSARQGVDVYTF
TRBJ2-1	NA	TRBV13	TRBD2	TGTGCCAGCAGCTCGGGACTAGCAACCTACAATGAGCAGTTCTTC	CASSSGLATYNEQFF
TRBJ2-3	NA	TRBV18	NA	TGTGCCAGCTCACTCCCCGATGGTACGCAGTATTTT	CASSLPDGTQYF
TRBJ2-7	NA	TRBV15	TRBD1	TGTGCCACCAGCAGGGGACAGGGGGCGAACGAGCAGTACTTC	CATSRGQGANEQYF
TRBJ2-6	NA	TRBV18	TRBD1	TGTGCCAGCTCACCTAGGACAGGGGTCGACTCTGGGGCCAACGTCCTGACTTTC	CASSPRTGVDSGANVLTF
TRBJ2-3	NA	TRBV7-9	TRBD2	TGTGCCAGCAGCTCAAATAGCGGGAGCACAGATACGCAGTATTTT	CASSSNSGSTDTQYF
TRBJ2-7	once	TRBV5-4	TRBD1	TGTGCCAGCAGCTTGGGGACAGGGGGCGCCGACTATGAGCAGTACTTC	CASSLGTGGADYEQYF
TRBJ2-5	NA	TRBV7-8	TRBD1	TGTGCCAGCAGCTTAGCGAGGGGGCTCCAAGAGACCCAGTACTTC	CASSLARGLQETQYF
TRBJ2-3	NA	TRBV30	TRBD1	TGTGCCTGGACAGGGGGTGCAGATACGCAGTATTTT	CAWTGGADTQYF
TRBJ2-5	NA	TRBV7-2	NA	TGTGCCAGCAGCTTAATCGGCGGTCAAGAGACCCAGTACTTC	CASSLIGGQETQYF
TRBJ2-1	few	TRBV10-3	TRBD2	TGTGCCACCTTAGCGGGAGGGAGGTACAATGAGCAGTTCTTC	CATLAGGRYNEQFF
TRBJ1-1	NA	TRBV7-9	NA	TGTGCCAGCAGCCACGCGGGGGCGGGAAACACTGAAGCTTTCTTT	CASSHAGAGNTEAFF
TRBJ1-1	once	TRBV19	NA	TGTGCCAGTAGTATAGGGACACCGAACACTGAAGCTTTCTTT	CASSIGTPNTEAFF
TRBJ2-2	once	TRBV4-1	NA	TGCGCCAGCAGCCAATTACTCACAGGGAACACCGGGGAGCTGTTTTTT	CASSQLLTGNTGELFF
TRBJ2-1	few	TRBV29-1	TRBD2	TGCAGCGTTGAAGAGAGTCTAGCGGAATCCTACAATGAGCAGTTCTTC	CSVEESLAESYNEQFF
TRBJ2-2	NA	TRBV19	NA	TGTGCCAGTAGCCGTGGGGTCGGGGAGCTGTTTTTT	CASSRGVGELFF
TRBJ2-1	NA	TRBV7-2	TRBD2	TGTGCCAGCAACGTAGCGGGAACAAACTACAATGAGCAGTTCTTC	CASNVAGTNYNEQFF
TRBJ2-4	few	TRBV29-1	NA	TGCAGCGTGCTAGGATCTCGCATTCAGTACTTC	CSVLGSRIQYF
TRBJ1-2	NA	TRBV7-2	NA	TGTGCCAGCAGCTCCCAGAAGAACTATGGCTACACCTTC	CASSSQKNYGYTF
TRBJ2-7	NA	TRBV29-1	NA	TGCAGCGTTGGTTCGACCTACGAGCAGTACTTC	CSVGSTYEQYF
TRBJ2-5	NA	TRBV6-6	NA	TGTGCCAGCAGTTATCGGCGGGCCCAGCCACCTGAGACCCAGTACTTC	CASSYRRAQPPETQYF
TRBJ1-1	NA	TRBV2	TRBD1	TGTGCCAGCAGCGCCGGGACAGGACCTTACACTGAAGCTTTCTTT	CASSAGTGPYTEAFF
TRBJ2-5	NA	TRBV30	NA	TGTGCCTGGAGTGGGGGCTGGGAGACCCAGTACTTC	CAWSGGWETQYF
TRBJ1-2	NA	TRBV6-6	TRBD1	TGTGCCAGCAGTTCCACCGACAGGGCGGGGATGCTTGGCTACACCTTC	CASSSTDRAGMLGYTF
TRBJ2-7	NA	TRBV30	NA	TGTGCCTGGAGTCGGGACATCTCCTACGAGCAGTACTTC	CAWSRDISYEQYF
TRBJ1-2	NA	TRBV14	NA	TGTGCCAGCAGCCAAGAACCGAATGGCTACACCTTC	CASSQEPNGYTF
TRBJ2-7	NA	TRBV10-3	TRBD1	TGTGCCATCAGGGAGGGACAGGGCTACGAGCAGTACTTC	CAIREGQGYEQYF
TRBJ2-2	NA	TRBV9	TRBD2	TGTGCCAGCAGCGAGCTAGCGGGAGCGGGGACCGGGGAGCTGTTTTTT	CASSELAGAGTGELFF
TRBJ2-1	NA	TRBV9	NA	TGTGCCAGCAGCACCACAGGAAATGAGCAGTTCTTC	CASSTTGNEQFF